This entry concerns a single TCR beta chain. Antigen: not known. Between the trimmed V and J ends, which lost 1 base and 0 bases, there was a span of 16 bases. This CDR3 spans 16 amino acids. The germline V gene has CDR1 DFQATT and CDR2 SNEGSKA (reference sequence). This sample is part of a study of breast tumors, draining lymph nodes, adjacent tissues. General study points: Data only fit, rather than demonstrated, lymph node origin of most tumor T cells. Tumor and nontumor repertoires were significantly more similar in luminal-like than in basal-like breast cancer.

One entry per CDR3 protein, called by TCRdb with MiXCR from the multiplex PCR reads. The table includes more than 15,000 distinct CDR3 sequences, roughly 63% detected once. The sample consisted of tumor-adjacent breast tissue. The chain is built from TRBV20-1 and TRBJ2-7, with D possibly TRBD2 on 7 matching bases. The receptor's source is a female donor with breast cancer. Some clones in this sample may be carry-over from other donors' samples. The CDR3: CSARVGGGGASYEQYF. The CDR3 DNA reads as TGCAGTGCTAGAGTAGGAGGGGGGGGGGCCTCCTACGAGCAGTACTTC.